The 10 T cell receptor beta chains below come from one sample, sequenced in a study of cytomegalovirus exposure and HLA in healthy donors. PCR used 60 Vbeta primers and 13 Jbeta primers. Using immunoSEQ multiplex PCR, the repertoire was profiled, and TCRdb retains in-frame clones only, with some absent. Among fewer than 85,000 clones listed, 78% were seen once. Sample: PBMCs. The receptors shown here come from a male donor in good health and CMV-seropositive.

J is TRBJ1-2 and V is TRBV19; D gene ambiguous. CDR1 is LNHDA and CDR2 is SQIVND in the germline V gene (reference sequence). This CDR3 has 13 amino acids. Trimming took 6 bases from V and 3 from J, leaving 11 bases between them. For the CDR3, the DNA is TGTGCCAGTAGGAACGGTCCGCACTATGGCTACACCTTC. This encodes CASRNGPHYGYTF.

The chain has TRBV14 and TRBJ2-2; 8 nucleotides agree with TRBD2. V gave up 0 bases and J gave up 3 bases; unmatched junction bases: 3. The germline V gene has CDR1 SGHDN and CDR2 FVKESK. The CDR3 covers 16 residues. This CDR3 is CASSQEGREDTGELFF. For the CDR3, the DNA is TGTGCCAGCAGCCAAGAGGGGCGGGAGGACACCGGGGAGCTGTTTTTT.

CDR3 residues: CASSLVPTGVAGELFF. Written as DNA, the CDR3 is TGTGCCAGCAGCTTAGTACCGACAGGGGTTGCCGGGGAGCTGTTTTTT. The chain joins TRBV13 to TRBJ2-2, with 8 bases fitting TRBD1. V gave up 1 base and J gave up 6 bases; unmatched junction bases: 7. CDR1 is PRHDT, CDR2 FYEKMQ, per germline (reference sequence). The CDR3 is 16 amino acids.

The chain links TRBV5-6 to TRBJ1-5; maybe TRBD1 (6 bases). The CDR3 is 14 amino acids. The V gene lost 2 bases and the J gene lost 3 bases, with 9 bases spanning the gap. Per germline, CDR1 SGHDT and CDR2 YYEEEE. The CDR3 nucleotides are TGTGCCAGCAGCTTATGGACAGACAATCAGCCCCAGCATTTT. It is translated as CASSLWTDNQPQHF.

The V gene is TRBV30, the J gene TRBJ1-4, with 8 positions matching TRBD1. Per germline, CDR1 GTSNPN and CDR2 SVGIG (reference sequence). After removal of 4 bases from V and 8 bases from J, the junction contained 6 bases not matched to a gene. This CDR3 is 13 amino acids long. DNA for the CDR3: TGTGCCTGGATCGGACAGGGTAGCGAAAAACTGTTTTTT. Protein: CAWIGQGSEKLFF.

The V call is TRBV4-1, the J call TRBJ2-3; 10 bases agree with TRBD1. Germline V CDR1 and CDR2: MGHRA, YSYEKL. The CDR3 consists of 15 residues. V lost 4 bases and J lost 2; bases outside the gene matches: 3. The CDR3 DNA is TGCGCCAGCAGCCCGGGACAGGGGTACACAGATACGCAGTATTTT. Its translation: CASSPGQGYTDTQYF.

The chain uses TRBV11-2 and TRBJ2-7; 10 bases are shared with TRBD2. V was pared by 4 bases and J by 6 bases, with 15 bases of the junction left unmatched. The germline gives CDR1 SGHAT, CDR2 FQNNGV. This CDR3 region has 17 residues. Written as DNA, the CDR3 is TGTGCCAGCAGCTCTTTCGCACGGGTAGCGGGGGGATTCGAGCAGTACTTC. Translation: CASSSFARVAGGFEQYF.

The CDR3 DNA follows: TGCGCCAGCAGCTCCCCCGCATCGGGCTACGAGCAGTACTTC. Its translation: CASSSPASGYEQYF. The chain employs TRBV5-1 and TRBJ2-7, with unresolved D. V was pared by 3 bases and J by 3 bases, with 13 bases between. The CDR3 runs to 14 residues. Germline CDR1 and CDR2: SGHRS and YFSETQ.

The rearrangement links TRBV28 to TRBJ2-3; TRBD2 aligns across 8 bases. Germline-derived CDR1 and CDR2 are MDHEN and SYDVKM. CDR3 size: 14 residues. V was clipped by 3 bases and J by 8 bases; unmatched bases: 7. DNA for the CDR3: TGTGCCAGCAGTTTCTTTGCGGGAGGATCTACGCAGTATTTT. Translation: CASSFFAGGSTQYF.

V is TRBV18 and J is TRBJ2-7; possibly TRBD2 for D (5 bases). The germline V gene encodes CDR1 KGHSH and CDR2 LQKENI. Deletions cut 2 bases from V and 2 bases from J, with 16 bases between. The CDR3 is 16 amino acids. The chain's CDR3 is CASSPVVGRRPYEQYF. The CDR3 nucleotides read TGTGCCAGCTCACCAGTTGTAGGGAGAAGGCCCTACGAGCAGTACTTC.